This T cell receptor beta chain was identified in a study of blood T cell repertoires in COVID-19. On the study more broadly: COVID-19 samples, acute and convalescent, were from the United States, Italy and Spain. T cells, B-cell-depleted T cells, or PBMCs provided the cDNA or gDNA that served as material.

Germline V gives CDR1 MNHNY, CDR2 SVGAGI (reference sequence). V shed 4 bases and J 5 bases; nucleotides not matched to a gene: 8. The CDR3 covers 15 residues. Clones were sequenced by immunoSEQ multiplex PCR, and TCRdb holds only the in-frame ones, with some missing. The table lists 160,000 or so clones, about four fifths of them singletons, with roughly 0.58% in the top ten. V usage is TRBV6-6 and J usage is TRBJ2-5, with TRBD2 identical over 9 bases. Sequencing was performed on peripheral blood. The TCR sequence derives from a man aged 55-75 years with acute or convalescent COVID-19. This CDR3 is CASSLTSGSGETQYF. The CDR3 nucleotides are TGTGCCAGCAGTTTAACTAGCGGGTCGGGGGAGACCCAGTACTTC.